The 9 T cell receptor delta chains listed next were all sequenced from one sample in a study of gamma-delta chains in newborns, infants, children. TCRdb repeated clone calling on the reads with CATT. The data hold a few thousand delta-chain clones, with 3% to 5% observed a single time. The sequencing input was blood. The receptors here all came from a child who was a newborn, infant or young child, either healthy, febrile or measles-vaccinated (not recorded which).

This clone has a handful of counts. A far larger clone is one nucleotide away, so this likely arose from a read error. The sample has other DNA sequences that encode this CDR3 too. The gene calls are TRDV2 and TRDJ2, with 7 bases matching TRDD3. CDR1 is GEAIGNYY and CDR2 is EKD in the germline V gene. CDR3 length equals 17 residues. The chain's CDR3 is CACDTLGDIPLTAQLFF. The CDR3 nucleotides are TGTGCCTGTGACACCCTAGGGGATATTCCTTTGACTGCACAACTCTTCTTT.

About this clone: This likely stems from a read error, as it lies one base from a far larger clone. The same CDR3 also results from other DNA sequences found in this sample. This chain connects TRDV2 to TRDJ3, with 13 positions matching TRDD3. Per germline, CDR1 GEAIGNYY and CDR2 EKD. The trim removed 4 bases at V and 0 bases at J, leaving 8 bases unmatched. The CDR3 contains 20 residues. The DNA of the CDR3 is TGTGCCTGTGATACCGTACTGGGGGATACGCGCTCCTGGGACACCCGACAGATGTTTTTC. This sequence encodes CACDTVLGDTRSWDTRQMFF.

This clone was seen a handful of times. TCRdb pairs this DNA with a much larger clone's protein that differs at residue 8, likely a read error; the protein shown was translated from the DNA. The V call is TRDV2, the J call TRDJ2; weak D call: TRDD3 (6 bases). The germline gives CDR1 GEAIGNYY, CDR2 EKD. CDR3 size: 17 residues. V lost 3 bases and J lost 0, with 16 bases in between. The CDR3 sequence: CACDALLRDTLTAQLFF. CDR3 bases: TGTGCCTGTGACGCACTACTGAGGGATACTTTGACAGCACAACTCTTCTTT.

On this clone: Sequence at one end of the junction differs from germline and may be a read error. This chain uses TRDV2 with TRDJ3, with 12 bases identical to TRDD3. TCRdb offers no J gene call, so here the DNA was matched to germline to obtain one. CDR1 is GEAIGNYY and CDR2 is EKD in the germline V gene. The CDR3 totals 21 residues. The CDR3 sequence is CACDTTPTGGYCSWDTLQMFF. The CDR3 bases are TGTGCCTGTGACACCACTCCGACTGGGGGATACTGCTCCTGGGACACCCTACAGATGTTTTTC.

This clone was counted only a few times. A read error likely explains why the TCRdb protein, taken from a much larger clone, differs from this DNA's translation at residue 11; the protein shown is translated from the DNA. V and J are TRDV2 and TRDJ3, with a tentative D call TRDD3 (6 bases). From germline, CDR1 is GEAIGNYY and CDR2 EKD. The CDR3 has 18 amino acids. The CDR3 DNA reads as TGTGCCTGTGACACCGGGGATTCTCGCTCCTGTGACACCCGACAGATGTTTTTC. Protein sequence: CACDTGDSRSCDTRQMFF.

The sample holds a few counts of this clone. The TCRdb protein comes from a much larger clone and disagrees with this DNA's translation at residue 12, likely due to a read error; the protein given here is derived from the DNA. CDR3 in amino acids: CACDTGDTRSWGTRQMFF. The CDR3, as DNA: TGTGCCTGTGACACGGGGGATACGCGCTCCTGGGGCACCCGACAGATGTTTTTC. The chain uses TRDV2 and TRDJ3; the match to TRDD3 covers 10 bases. The CDR3 extends over 18 amino acids. Germline CDR1 reads GEAIGNYY; CDR2 reads EKD.

This clone was seen a handful of times. Given a far larger clone just one base away, this is likely a sequencing read error. The sample has other DNA sequences that encode this CDR3 too. The chain is built from TRDV2 and TRDJ2; 7 nucleotides agree with TRDD3. CDR3 length: 17 amino acids. Germline loops: CDR1 GEAIGNYY, CDR2 EKD. This CDR3 reads CACDPLGVIALTAQLFF. Written as DNA, the CDR3 is TGTGCCTGTGATCCTCTGGGGGTCATAGCTTTGACGGCACAACTCTTCTTT.

This clone was detected a few times. It may be a read error: a sequence one base away is much more abundant. This chain uses TRDV2 with TRDJ3, with 9 bases aligning to TRDD3. The CDR3 contains 18 residues. CDR1 and CDR2 (germline): GEAIGNYY, EKD. This CDR3 is CACDTWGIGAWGTRQMFF. CDR3 nucleotides: TGTGCCTGTGACACCTGGGGGATAGGGGCCTGGGGCACCCGACAGATGTTTTTC.

On this clone: With a much larger clone just one base away, this may be a read error. The chain carries TRDV2 and TRDJ3, with 8 bases fitting TRDD3. After removal of 1 base from V and 0 bases from J, the junction contained 4 bases not matched to a gene. From germline, CDR1 is GEAIGNYY and CDR2 EKD. This CDR3 has 18 residues. DNA for the CDR3: TGTGCCTGTGACACTGGGGGATGCCTCTCCTGGGACACCCGACAGATGTTTTTC. Residues: CACDTGGCLSWDTRQMFF.